This T cell receptor (beta chain) appears in the sequencing data of a study of chemoradiotherapy in HPV16-positive cancers. Regarding the study as a whole: The functional HPV-specific definition rests on just a couple of HPV16-positive patients.

Generated by immunoSEQ multiplex PCR, the TCRdb table keeps only in-frame clones and is missing some. The sample records about 14,000 clones, approximately 90% being singletons. The V gene's germline CDR1 is SGHRS and CDR2 YFSETQ. The CDR3 has 16 amino acids. Trimming stripped 0 bases from V and 3 bases from J, with 16 bases between. As to this clone: Its antigen is as yet unknown.

The sequence was obtained from a human donor with HPV-associated anogenital cancer. The source was tumor tissue, collected from a patient who underwent chemoradiotherapy. The chain joins TRBV5-1 to TRBJ2-7, with D possibly being TRBD1 (6 bases). The CDR3: CASSLVPDGTSYEQYF. DNA for the CDR3: TGCGCCAGCAGCTTGGTTCCCGATGGGACAAGCTACGAGCAGTACTTC. The full variable domain, completed using reference TRBV5-1 and TRBJ2-7, is KAGVTQTPRYLIKTRGQQVTLSCSPISGHRSVSWYQQTPGQGLQFLFEYFSETQRNKGNFPGRFSGRQFSNSRSEMNVSTLELGDSALYLCASSLVPDGTSYEQYFGPGTRLTVT.